Shown below are 21 T cell receptor beta chains from a single sample sequenced in a study of T-cell memory formation after mild COVID-19. Via MiXCR, TCRdb re-called the 5' RACE reads, giving one row per CDR3 protein. The data contain approximately 450,000 distinct CDR3 sequences, roughly 20% of them singletons. Sample: PBMCs or a T cell subset sorted from them (not recorded which). All receptors derive from an adult woman who had mild COVID-19 (a few samples of this study predate the infection). Cell type and time point are not known.

V is TRBV29-1 and J is TRBJ1-1, with a tentative D call TRBD1 (6 bases). Trimming removed 4 bases at V and 1 base at J, with 10 bases between. This CDR3 spans 13 amino acids. Germline V gene lookup returns CDR1 SQVTM and CDR2 ANQGSEA. The CDR3: CSVVGGTNTEAFF. Written as DNA, the CDR3 is TGCAGCGTTGTGGGGGGCACGAACACTGAAGCTTTCTTT.

The chain uses TRBV9 and TRBJ2-1; D is uncertain. This CDR3 comprises 16 residues. V dropped 0 bases and J dropped 6 bases, with 16 bases sitting between them. CDR1 and CDR2 (germline): SGDLS, YYNGEE. The CDR3 sequence is CASSVEPRIVTNEQFF. The CDR3, as DNA: TGTGCCAGCAGCGTAGAACCTAGGATCGTGACCAATGAGCAGTTCTTC.

V gene TRBV24-1 combines with J gene TRBJ2-7; D gene unclear. Germline assignment: CDR1 KGHDR and CDR2 SFDVKD. The CDR3 length is 15 residues. V was shortened by 2 bases and J by 5 bases, with 15 bases between the two germline ends. CDR3 region: CATSDSASISNEQYF. CDR3 DNA sequence: TGTGCCACCAGTGATTCCGCAAGTATAAGTAACGAGCAGTACTTC.

J is TRBJ2-7 and V is TRBV5-1; 9 bases line up with TRBD2. V was clipped by 6 bases and J by 6 bases; unmatched bases: 13. This CDR3 is built from 15 residues. Germline V gene data show CDR1 as SGHRS and CDR2 as YFSETQ. The CDR3 coding sequence is TGCGCCAGCACCTCGACTAGCGGTACTTCTCTCGAGCAGTACTTC. Translation: CASTSTSGTSLEQYF.

This clonotype was counted ten times or more. The gene calls are TRBV7-8 and TRBJ2-7; D is unresolved. The CDR3 loop spans 14 amino acids. The V and J ends lost 4 bases and 8 bases respectively, with 18 bases between them. The V gene's germline CDR1 is SGHVS and CDR2 FQNEAQ. Here the CDR3 DNA reads TGTGCCAGCAGCTCATCAGGTGGGCCGGTAAAGCAGTACTTC. Its protein is CASSSSGGPVKQYF.

This clonotype was observed a few times. This chain connects TRBV6-6 to TRBJ2-3; 7 nucleotides agree with TRBD1. The CDR3 loop spans 15 amino acids. From germline, CDR1 is MNHNY and CDR2 SVGAGI (reference sequence). V gave up 6 bases and J gave up 4 bases; unmatched junction bases: 10. The CDR3 sequence is CASSQDRVGPDTQYF. The CDR3 coding sequence is TGTGCCAGCAGCCAAGACAGGGTGGGCCCAGATACGCAGTATTTT.

This clonotype has just a few counts. The chain employs TRBV12-3 or TRBV12-4 and TRBJ2-1, with D possibly being TRBD2 (5 bases). The CDR3 runs 13 residues. The V and J ends lost 0 bases and 11 bases respectively, with 11 bases between them. CDR3 in amino acids: CASSLAPGEKQFF. DNA for the CDR3: TGTGCCAGCAGTTTAGCCCCCGGGGAAAAGCAGTTCTTC.

The chain couples TRBV27 to TRBJ2-5; D unclear. From germline, CDR1 is MNHEY and CDR2 SMNVEV (reference sequence). V lost 1 base to trimming and J lost 4 bases, with 13 bases between them. The CDR3 runs 15 residues. CDR3 sequence: CASSLLGNSGETQYF. CDR3 sequence (DNA): TGTGCCAGCAGTTTATTGGGGAACAGTGGAGAGACCCAGTACTTC.

The gene calls are TRBV4-1 and TRBJ1-1; 7 nucleotides align to TRBD1. This CDR3 is built from 17 residues. Germline assignment: CDR1 MGHRA and CDR2 YSYEKL. The J segment lost 0 bases and the V segment lost 2 bases, leaving 9 bases of the junction unmatched. The CDR3 spells CASSQPRQGFMNTEAFF. The DNA of the CDR3 is TGCGCCAGCAGCCAACCGCGACAGGGTTTCATGAACACTGAAGCTTTCTTT.

The chain uses TRBV30 and TRBJ1-5; D perhaps matches TRBD1 (6 bases). This CDR3 region has 12 residues. V was pared by 4 bases and J by 4 bases, with 8 bases between. Germline CDR1 GTSNPN, CDR2 SVGIG (reference sequence). The CDR3 loop reads CAWKQGNQPQHF. The CDR3 DNA reads TGTGCCTGGAAACAGGGAAATCAGCCCCAGCATTTT. Filled out from reference TRBV30 and TRBJ1-5, the complete variable domain reads SQTIHQWPATLVQPVGSPLSLECTVEGTSNPNLYWYRQAAGRGLQLLFYSVGIGQISSEVPQNLSASRPQDRQFILSSKKLLLSDSGFYLCAWKQGNQPQHFGDGTRLSIL.

The chain couples TRBV20-1 to TRBJ2-3; 7 bases fit TRBD2. The CDR3 has 16 amino acids. The germline CDR1 and CDR2 sequences are DFQATT and SNEGSKA (reference sequence). Trimming took 3 bases from V and 1 from J; bases not matched to a gene: 10. The CDR3 nucleotides are TGCAGTGCTAGGGACGTGCGCCGGGGGGGCACAGATACGCAGTATTTT. It specifies CSARDVRRGGTDTQYF.

This clonotype was found a few times. The gene calls are TRBV11-3 and TRBJ2-7, with TRBD2 as a possible D gene (6 bases). The CDR3 is made up of 13 amino acids. The germline V gene has CDR1 SGHNT and CDR2 YENEEA. Between the trimmed V and J ends, which lost 1 base and 7 bases, there was a span of 11 bases. The CDR3 region is CASSLAGADEQYF. CDR3 coding DNA: TGTGCCAGCAGCTTAGCGGGAGCCGATGAGCAGTACTTC.

This clonotype was recorded a few times. The CDR3 DNA follows: TGTGCCAGCAGCGTAGCTCCCCAACAGGGAGGCCACGAGCAGTACTTC. This encodes CASSVAPQQGGHEQYF. The gene calls are TRBV9 and TRBJ2-7, with D perhaps TRBD1 or TRBD2 (6 bases each). V was pared by 0 bases and J by 5 bases, with 18 bases between. CDR1 SGDLS and CDR2 YYNGEE come from the germline V gene. This CDR3 has 16 amino acids.

In its sample, this clonotype was seen a few times. V usage is TRBV5-4 and J usage is TRBJ2-2, with TRBD2 matching over 13 bases. Germline loops: CDR1 SGHNT, CDR2 YYREEE (reference sequence). The length of the CDR3 is 16 residues. The V segment lost 9 bases and the J segment 4 bases; nucleotides outside the gene matches: 9. The CDR3 loop is CATSLAGGLGTGELFF. CDR3 DNA: TGTGCCACTTCACTAGCGGGGGGGCTTGGCACCGGGGAGCTGTTTTTT.

This clonotype was found a few times. CDR3 nucleotides: TGTGCCAGCAGTCCTCCGACAGCTTATAATTCACCCCTCCACTTT. The encoded protein is CASSPPTAYNSPLHF. The chain recombines TRBV3-1 with TRBJ1-6, with a weak D call TRBD1 (5 bases). CDR1 is LGHDT, CDR2 YNNKEL, per germline (reference sequence). The CDR3 runs to 15 residues. V gave up 6 bases and J gave up 4 bases, with 13 bases separating them.

This clonotype was counted a few times. The V and J genes are TRBV24-1 and TRBJ2-3, with 7 bases matching TRBD1. Per germline, CDR1 KGHDR and CDR2 SFDVKD. The CDR3 is 16 amino acids. J gave up 0 bases and V 4 bases, and 6 bases lay outside the gene matches. The CDR3 here is CATSDDNRGSTDTQYF. The CDR3, as DNA: TGTGCCACCAGTGACGACAACAGGGGAAGCACAGATACGCAGTATTTT.

This chain joins TRBV4-1 and TRBJ2-5; D is unresolved. CDR1 MGHRA and CDR2 YSYEKL come from the germline V gene. V lost 3 bases, J lost 5 bases, and 7 bases lay in between. This CDR3 contains 12 residues. Here the CDR3 DNA reads TGCGCCAGCAGCCATGGCCCTGAGACCCAGTACTTC. As protein: CASSHGPETQYF.

A few counts support this clonotype. This sequence joins TRBV7-9 and TRBJ1-1, with D hard to call. Germline V gene data show CDR1 as SEHNR and CDR2 as FQNEAQ (reference sequence). The CDR3 covers 11 residues. V lost 1 base to trimming and J lost 11 bases, with 8 bases between them. The DNA for the CDR3 is TGTGCCAGCAGCTTAGGGCTCTGGGCTTTCTTT. Translating it yields CASSLGLWAFF.

This clonotype was observed a few times. The J gene is TRBJ1-6, the V gene TRBV3-1; D remains ambiguous. CDR1 LGHDT and CDR2 YNNKEL come from the germline V gene (reference sequence). The CDR3 covers 13 residues. V lost 0 bases and J 7 bases, leaving 4 bases between the germline ends. In nucleotides, the CDR3 is TGTGCCAGCAGCCAAGATTTGAATTCACCCCTCCACTTT. Residues: CASSQDLNSPLHF.

In its sample, this clonotype was seen a few times. The genes are TRBV6-6 and TRBJ2-7; 8 positions match TRBD2. Germline CDR1 is MNHNY and CDR2 is SVGAGI (reference sequence). CDR3 size: 18 residues. Trimming removed 4 bases from V and 3 bases from J; junction bases left unmatched: 17. CDR3: CASSSVGAQRGPNYEQYF. The CDR3 DNA follows: TGTGCCAGCAGTTCCGTTGGGGCACAGCGGGGGCCTAACTACGAGCAGTACTTC.

This clonotype appeared once. An end of the junction does not agree with germline; a read error may underlie this. The chain uses TRBV20-1 and TRBJ2-1, with D perhaps given as TRBD1 or TRBD2 (5 bases each). Per germline, CDR1 DFQATT and CDR2 SNEGSKA (reference sequence). This CDR3 comprises 11 residues. The CDR3 region is CSAWGWNERFF. CDR3 in DNA: TGCAGTGCTTGGGGGTGGAATGAGCGGTTCTTC.